The TCR beta chain described here comes from a study of spatial heterogeneity in lung cancer. The overall study: Untreated early-stage non-small cell lung cancer patients, around 72 in total, were the donors. Findings and limits, study-wide: Compared with follow-up, resection was when ubiquitous expanded tumor TCRs appeared in blood more.

This clonotype was detected many times. Its matching antigen is unknown. A single record per CDR3 protein comes from TCRdb applying MiXCR to the 5' RACE reads. This sample has around 120,000 distinct CDR3 sequences, with over 9% found just once. Time point of the sample: blood at routine non-recurrence follow-up after resection. Unsorted whole RNA samples from tumor, nontumor lung or frozen PBMC were sequenced. V was clipped by 4 bases and J by 2 bases; unmatched bases: 2. This CDR3 comprises 13 residues. Sequenced material: PBMCs, taken at follow-up. This sequence was found in a male donor with early-stage non-small cell lung cancer. The chain employs TRBV12-3 or TRBV12-4 and TRBJ2-7; 7 nucleotides match TRBD1. This chain's CDR3 is CASSWDSTYEQYF. As DNA, the CDR3 is TGTGCCAGCAGTTGGGACAGCACCTACGAGCAGTACTTC.